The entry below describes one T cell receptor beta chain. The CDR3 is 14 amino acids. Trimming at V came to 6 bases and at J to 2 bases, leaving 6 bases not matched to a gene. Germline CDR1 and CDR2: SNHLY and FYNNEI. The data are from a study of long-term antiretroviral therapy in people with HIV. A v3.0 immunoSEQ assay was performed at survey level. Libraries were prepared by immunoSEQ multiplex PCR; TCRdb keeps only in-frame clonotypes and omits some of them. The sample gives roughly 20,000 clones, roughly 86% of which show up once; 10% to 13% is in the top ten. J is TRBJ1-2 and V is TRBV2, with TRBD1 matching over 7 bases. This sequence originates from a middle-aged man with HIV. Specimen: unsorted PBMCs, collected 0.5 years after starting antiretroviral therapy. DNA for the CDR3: TGTGCCAGCAGGTATGCGGGACAGAACTATGGCTACACCTTC. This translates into CASRYAGQNYGYTF.